The rows below give T cell receptor beta chains drawn from one sample of a study of T cells in Graves' hyperthyroidism and ophthalmopathy. TCRdb analysed the multiplex PCR reads with MiXCR anew, one entry per CDR3 protein. In the table there are some 620,000 distinct CDR3 sequences, under 20% of which are singletons. The sequenced material came from blood. Receptor source: a woman aged 30 to 39 with Graves' hyperthyroidism. Both conserved end residues are part of each CDR3.

v_gene: TRBV6-5
CDR3aa: CASSRLASSMNTEAFF

v_gene: TRBV7-9
CDR3aa: CASSYGQGAFETQYF

v_gene: TRBV24-1
CDR3aa: CATSDSDSNTEAFF

v_gene: TRBV11-1
CDR3aa: CASSLVPGLIVEAFF

v_gene: TRBV7-9
CDR3aa: CASSFLNRGEAFF

v_gene: TRBV20-1
CDR3aa: CSARDLLADTGELFF

v_gene: TRBV5-1
CDR3aa: CASSLAGQIMNTEAFF

v_gene: TRBV6-2/TRBV6-3
CDR3aa: CASTYRGNTEAFF

v_gene: TRBV28
CDR3aa: CASSPNSWGGEQFF

v_gene: TRBV7-2
CDR3aa: CASSLLGISYEQYF

v_gene: TRBV7-3
CDR3aa: CASSLGSSGVYEQYF

v_gene: TRBV7-2
CDR3aa: CASSFKGADTQYF

v_gene: TRBV20-1
CDR3aa: CSARDPRAKNIQYF

v_gene: TRBV7-3
CDR3aa: CASKRNGAVQETQYF

v_gene: TRBV4-1
CDR3aa: CASSDGSYSGNTIYF

v_gene: TRBV27
CDR3aa: CASSLAAGGPGETQYF

v_gene: TRBV12-3/TRBV12-4
CDR3aa: CASSLVRRETQYF

v_gene: TRBV12-5
CDR3aa: CASRGLAIMNEQFF

v_gene: TRBV3-1
CDR3aa: CASSQEHSGLSSHEQFF

v_gene: TRBV9
CDR3aa: CASSVQREEVTGELFF

v_gene: TRBV2
CDR3aa: CASQLGLAGEQYF

v_gene: TRBV28
CDR3aa: CASSPPIAGGFYNEQFF

v_gene: TRBV28
CDR3aa: CASSPTGTLAKNIQYF

v_gene: TRBV28
CDR3aa: CASSFRSKQDRAGYGYTF

v_gene: TRBV20-1
CDR3aa: CSAVATVVKNIQYF

v_gene: TRBV10-3
CDR3aa: CAISGLAGTSSYNEQFF

v_gene: TRBV20-1
CDR3aa: CSARVRGSNQPQHF

v_gene: TRBV20-1
CDR3aa: CSDNDGNYGYTF

v_gene: TRBV7-8
CDR3aa: CASSLSPTGARSTNEKLFF

v_gene: TRBV11-2
CDR3aa: CASSPYLAGQETQYF

v_gene: TRBV3-1
CDR3aa: CASSHLLGGTGTDTQYF

v_gene: TRBV5-1
CDR3aa: CASSLGELSTDTQYF

v_gene: TRBV13
CDR3aa: CASSLGAAGAYNEQFF

v_gene: TRBV6-1
CDR3aa: CASMLGGASGDPHEQFF

v_gene: TRBV19
CDR3aa: CASSPLWNTEAFF

v_gene: TRBV20-1
CDR3aa: CSARRMGSRTSGRETQYF

v_gene: TRBV6-2/TRBV6-3
CDR3aa: CASRWTGGMSEAFF

v_gene: TRBV7-2
CDR3aa: CASTETKNEQYF

v_gene: TRBV6-1
CDR3aa: CATQWTTNNEQFF

v_gene: TRBV7-9
CDR3aa: CASSLVRGEAFF

v_gene: TRBV19
CDR3aa: CASRETSGRGSYNEQFF

v_gene: TRBV10-2
CDR3aa: CASSESRDYTLNTGELFF

v_gene: TRBV4-2
CDR3aa: CASSQDQVAGSTDTQYF

v_gene: TRBV6-1
CDR3aa: CASSELLAEETQYF

v_gene: TRBV7-2
CDR3aa: CASSLSGVTEAFF